Each of the 7 T cell receptor beta chains below was sequenced from the same sample in a study of blood T cell repertoires in COVID-19. Generated by immunoSEQ multiplex PCR, the TCRdb table keeps only in-frame clones and is missing some. The data contain approximately 24,000 clones, roughly 94% of them singletons. The sequencing input was peripheral blood. These receptors came from a woman aged 45-65 years with active COVID-19.

V and J are TRBV3-1 (or the pseudogene TRBV3-2) and TRBJ2-3, with TRBD2 matching 10 bases. Germline assignment: CDR1 LGHDT and CDR2 YNNKEL (reference sequence). The CDR3 loop spans 15 amino acids. V dropped 3 bases and J dropped 3; count of bases not matched to a gene: 3. The CDR3 DNA follows: TGTGCCAGCAGCCAGAGTAGCGGGAGGACAGATACGCAGTATTTT. This gives the protein CASSQSSGRTDTQYF.

The chain carries TRBV28 and TRBJ2-5; 7 nucleotides agree with TRBD2. With 2 bases clipped from V and 2 bases from J, the junction kept 2 bases outside the gene matches. The CDR3 is 14 residues long. Germline loops: CDR1 MDHEN, CDR2 SYDVKM. The CDR3: CASSLASGQETQYF. CDR3 DNA sequence: TGTGCCAGCAGTTTAGCTAGCGGTCAAGAGACCCAGTACTTC.

With respect to this clone: This CDR3 is also generated by other DNA sequences in the sample. V is TRBV6-5 and J is TRBJ2-1; 11 bases are shared with TRBD2. The CDR3 runs to 15 residues. Germline CDR1 reads MNHEY; CDR2 reads SVGAGI. Trimming cost V 5 bases and J 8 bases; bases outside gene matches: 8. In nucleotides, the CDR3 is TGTGCCAGCAGTCAACTAGCGGGAGCTGGCGATGAGCAGTTCTTC. Translated: CASSQLAGAGDEQFF.

This rearrangement joins TRBV28 to TRBJ1-2; the match to TRBD1 covers 7 bases. The CDR3 loop spans 14 amino acids. V shed 7 bases, J shed 3 bases, and the junction held 8 bases outside the gene matches. Germline CDR1 MDHEN, CDR2 SYDVKM. The DNA for the CDR3 is TGTGCCAGCACCCTGACAGGGAGTGACTATGGCTACACCTTC. Translation: CASTLTGSDYGYTF.

This clone appeared a single time. One end of the junction is discordant with germline, which a read error may explain. V usage is TRBV6-5 and J usage is TRBJ1-5, with a tentative D call TRBD1 (5 bases). CDR1 is MNHEY, CDR2 SVGAGI, per germline. The CDR3 runs to 14 residues. CDR3 coding DNA: TGTGCCAGCAGCTACTCACTGGGGGAGGAAGCCCAGCATTTT. As protein: CASSYSLGEEAQHF.

The gene calls are TRBV3-1 (or the pseudogene TRBV3-2) and TRBJ1-2; 10 bases fit TRBD1. This CDR3 spans 15 amino acids. Germline V gene data show CDR1 as LGHDT and CDR2 as YNNKEL (reference sequence). With 4 bases clipped from V and 3 bases from J, the junction kept 5 bases outside the gene matches. This chain's CDR3 is CASSRGTGEDYGYTF. The CDR3 bases are TGTGCCAGCAGCCGTGGGACAGGGGAGGACTATGGCTACACCTTC.

The chain carries TRBV19 and TRBJ1-5; possibly TRBD1 for D (6 bases). CDR1 and CDR2 (germline): LNHDA, SQIVND (reference sequence). Trimming cost V 3 bases and J 1 base, with 13 bases left between them. This CDR3 is 16 amino acids long. Here the CDR3 reads CASSIYETGSNQPQHF. As DNA, the CDR3 is TGTGCCAGTAGTATTTATGAAACAGGGAGCAATCAGCCCCAGCATTTT.